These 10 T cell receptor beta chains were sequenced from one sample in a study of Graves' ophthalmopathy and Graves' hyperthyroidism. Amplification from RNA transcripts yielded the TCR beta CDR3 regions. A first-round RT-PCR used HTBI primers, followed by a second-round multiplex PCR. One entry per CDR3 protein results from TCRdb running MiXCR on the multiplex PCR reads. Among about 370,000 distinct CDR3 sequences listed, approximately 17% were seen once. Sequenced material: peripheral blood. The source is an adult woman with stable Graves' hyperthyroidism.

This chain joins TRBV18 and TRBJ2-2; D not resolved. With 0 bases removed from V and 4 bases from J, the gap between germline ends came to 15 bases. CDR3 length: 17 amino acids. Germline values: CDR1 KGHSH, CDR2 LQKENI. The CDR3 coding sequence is TGTGCCAGCTCACCACCGGGATCCGGGTTTCTCACCGGGGAGCTGTTTTTT. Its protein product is CASSPPGSGFLTGELFF.

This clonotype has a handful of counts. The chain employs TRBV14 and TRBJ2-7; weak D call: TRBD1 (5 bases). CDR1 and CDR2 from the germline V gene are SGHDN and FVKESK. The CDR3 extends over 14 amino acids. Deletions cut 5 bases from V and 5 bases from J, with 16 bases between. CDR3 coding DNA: TGTGCCAGCAGCATCCCAAACACAGGCGACGAGCAGTACTTC. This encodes CASSIPNTGDEQYF.

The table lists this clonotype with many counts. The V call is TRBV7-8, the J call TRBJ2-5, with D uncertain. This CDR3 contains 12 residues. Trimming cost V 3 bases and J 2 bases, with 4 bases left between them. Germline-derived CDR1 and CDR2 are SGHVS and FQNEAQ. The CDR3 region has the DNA TGTGCCAGCAGCTTTCGGCAAGAGACCCAGTACTTC. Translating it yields CASSFRQETQYF.

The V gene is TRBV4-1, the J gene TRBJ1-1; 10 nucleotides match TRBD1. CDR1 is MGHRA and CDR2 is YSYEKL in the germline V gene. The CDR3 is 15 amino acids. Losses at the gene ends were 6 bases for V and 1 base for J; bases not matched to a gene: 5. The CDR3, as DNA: TGCGCCAGCAGAGACAGGGGGCGAAAGAACACTGAAGCTTTCTTT. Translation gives CASRDRGRKNTEAFF.

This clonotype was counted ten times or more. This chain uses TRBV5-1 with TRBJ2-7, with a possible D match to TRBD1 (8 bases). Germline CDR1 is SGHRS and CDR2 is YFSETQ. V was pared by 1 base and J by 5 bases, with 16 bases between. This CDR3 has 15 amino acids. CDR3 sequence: CASSLQGAGVDEQYF. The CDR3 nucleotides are TGCGCCAGCAGCTTGCAGGGGGCGGGAGTTGACGAGCAGTACTTC.

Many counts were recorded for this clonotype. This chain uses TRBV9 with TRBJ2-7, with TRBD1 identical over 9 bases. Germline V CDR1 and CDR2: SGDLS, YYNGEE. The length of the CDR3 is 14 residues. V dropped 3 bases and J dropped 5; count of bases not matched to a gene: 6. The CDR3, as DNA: TGTGCCAGCAGCGCTACAACAGGGGGCGACGAGCAGTACTTC. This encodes CASSATTGGDEQYF.

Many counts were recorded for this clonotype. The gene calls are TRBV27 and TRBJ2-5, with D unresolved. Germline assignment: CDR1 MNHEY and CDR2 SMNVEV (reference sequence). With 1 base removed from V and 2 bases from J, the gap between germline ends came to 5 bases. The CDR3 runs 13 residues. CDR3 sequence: CASSLYPQETQYF. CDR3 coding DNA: TGTGCCAGCAGTTTATACCCTCAAGAGACCCAGTACTTC.

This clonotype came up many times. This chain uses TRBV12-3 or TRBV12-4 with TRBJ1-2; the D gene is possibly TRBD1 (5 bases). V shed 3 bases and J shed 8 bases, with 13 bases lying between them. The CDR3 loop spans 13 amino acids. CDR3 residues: CASSFFRVEGYTF. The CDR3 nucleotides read TGTGCCAGCAGTTTCTTCAGGGTAGAGGGCTACACCTTC.

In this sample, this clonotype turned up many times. The CDR3 DNA follows: TGCAGTGCTAGAGGGACCAAACCCTACGAGCAGTACTTC. Its protein product is CSARGTKPYEQYF. This chain uses TRBV20-1 with TRBJ2-7; D ambiguous. The CDR3 runs 13 residues. CDR1 DFQATT and CDR2 SNEGSKA come from the germline V gene (reference sequence). V was trimmed by 1 base and J by 2 bases, leaving 9 bases between them.

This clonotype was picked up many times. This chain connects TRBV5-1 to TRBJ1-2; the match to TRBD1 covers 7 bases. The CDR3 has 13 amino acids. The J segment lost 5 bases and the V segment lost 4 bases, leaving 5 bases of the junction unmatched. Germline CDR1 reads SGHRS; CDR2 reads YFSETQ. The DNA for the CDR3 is TGCGCCAGCAGCCGGGACAGTGAATATGGCTACACCTTC. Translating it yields CASSRDSEYGYTF.